The T cell receptor beta chain under discussion was sequenced for a study of cytomegalovirus exposure and HLA in healthy donors. Note on this clone: Its matching antigen is unknown.

Germline V CDR1 and CDR2: GTSNPN, SVGIG (reference sequence). This CDR3 spans 12 amino acids. V trimming: 2 bases; J trimming: 4 bases; junction bases outside the gene matches: 0. Study results and limitations: There were some public TCRs occurring in many donors, but most TCR sequences were rare. The authors enumerated over 150 TCR beta chains as linked to cytomegalovirus.

Libraries were prepared by immunoSEQ multiplex PCR; TCRdb keeps only in-frame clonotypes and omits some of them. The sample consists of tens of thousands of clones, 80% to 90% of them appearing once. The material sequenced was PBMCs. V usage is TRBV30 and J usage is TRBJ2-7, with 9 positions matching TRBD2. The sequence derives from a woman younger than 30 in good health and CMV-seronegative. CDR3 region: CAWSSGRYEQYF. The CDR3 region has the DNA TGTGCCTGGAGTAGCGGGAGGTACGAGCAGTACTTC.